This TCR beta chain appears in the sequencing data of a study of T-cell reconstitution after alpha-beta-depleted transplantation in children. Germline CDR1 and CDR2: LNHNV and YYDKDF (reference sequence). V lost 1 base to trimming and J lost 5 bases, with 11 bases between them. The CDR3 covers 14 residues. Unique molecular identifiers were used to barcode this TCRbeta library. TCRdb ran MiXCR on the PCR reads and lists one entry per CDR3 protein. The profile covers approximately 510,000 distinct CDR3 sequences, with 15% to 20% appearing a single time and 3% to 4% taken by the ten largest. This clonotype was picked up a small number of times.

The chain recombines TRBV15 with TRBJ1-1; TRBD1 is a possible D gene (5 bases). This TCR was sampled from a human donor who donated a stem cell graft to a child with acute lymphoblastic leukemia. The input for sequencing was PBMCs from the stem cell graft donor, taken from the stem cell graft. The CDR3 DNA is TGTGCCACCAGCAGAGGGGGACTGGGGACTGAAGCTTTCTTT. Protein: CATSRGGLGTEAFF.